These 11 T cell receptor beta chains originate from one sample sequenced in a study of blood T cell repertoires in COVID-19. TCRdb keeps only in-frame clones here, not all; method: immunoSEQ multiplex PCR. This sample carries roughly 230,000 clones, roughly nine tenths of them seen once, and the ten largest clones take around 4.6%. The source material was peripheral blood. The receptor source for this set is a middle-aged woman who had recovered from COVID-19.

V and J are TRBV9 and TRBJ2-1; the match to TRBD1 covers 8 bases. V lost 0 bases, J lost 4 bases, and 3 bases stayed unmatched. The length of the CDR3 is 15 residues. Looked up from germline, CDR1 is SGDLS and CDR2 is YYNGEE. The CDR3 reads CASSVARGLYNEQFF. CDR3 DNA: TGTGCCAGCAGCGTAGCCAGGGGGCTTTACAATGAGCAGTTCTTC.

Only one count was recorded for this clone. The chain is built from TRBV7-3 and TRBJ2-5; D unclear. This CDR3 comprises 13 residues. From germline, CDR1 is SGHTA and CDR2 FQGTGA. The ends were cut back, 1 base at V and 3 bases at J, with 6 bases in the middle. DNA of the CDR3: TGTGCCAGCAGCTTAAATCCAGAAGAGACCCAGTACTTC. The encoded protein is CASSLNPEETQYF.

This clone was seen a single time. An end of the junction differs from the germline gene, which may be a read error. The rearrangement links TRBV5-1 to TRBJ2-5, with 8 bases aligning to TRBD2. This CDR3 contains 16 residues. The germline gives CDR1 SGHRS, CDR2 YFSETQ. The CDR3 DNA follows: TGCGCCAGCACCTTGACCAGAGCGGGAGAACAAGAGACCCAGTACTTC. Translation gives CASTLTRAGEQETQYF.

The rearrangement links TRBV5-1 to TRBJ2-5, with 13 bases identical to TRBD2. The length of the CDR3 is 16 residues. Germline loops: CDR1 SGHRS, CDR2 YFSETQ. The V and J ends lost 3 bases and 4 bases, in that order; junction bases with no gene match: 6. The CDR3 nucleotides are TGCGCCAGCAGCTCCGGGACTAGCGGGAAGTCAGAGACCCAGTACTTC. Translating it yields CASSSGTSGKSETQYF.

The table lists this clone with a count of one. The V call is TRBV27, the J call TRBJ2-3; D is perhaps TRBD2 (6 bases). Trimming pared 10 bases from V and 2 bases from J, leaving 19 bases between. The CDR3 contains 15 residues. CDR1 and CDR2 from the germline V gene are MNHEY and SMNVEV (reference sequence). DNA for the CDR3: TGTGCCACCCGGGGGACGGTCTATAACACAGATACGCAGTATTTT. Its protein product is CATRGTVYNTDTQYF.

This chain links TRBV6-1 with TRBJ2-4; tentatively, D is TRBD1 (6 bases). Per the germline V gene, CDR1 is MNHNS and CDR2 is SASEGT. V lost 2 bases and J lost 8, with 19 bases in between. The CDR3 length is 16 residues. CDR3 loop: CASSETGGQGSDIQYF. CDR3 DNA sequence: TGTGCCAGCAGTGAAACAGGTGGGCAGGGGAGCGACATTCAGTACTTC.

J is TRBJ1-4 and V is TRBV30; possible D gene TRBD1, 5 bases. V lost 3 bases and J lost 12, with 11 bases in between. This CDR3 contains 11 residues. Germline assignment: CDR1 GTSNPN and CDR2 SVGIG (reference sequence). In DNA, the CDR3 is TGTGCCTGGAGCCGGACACGTCAACTGTTTTTT. It encodes CAWSRTRQLFF.

The CDR3 is CASSDSKEAGGRYEQFF. CDR3 in DNA: TGTGCCAGCAGTGACTCTAAGGAAGCGGGAGGCCGCTATGAGCAGTTCTTC. This rearrangement joins TRBV6-4 to TRBJ2-1; 9 nucleotides match TRBD2. Germline assignment: CDR1 MRHNA and CDR2 SNTAGT. Germline trimming cut 0 bases from V and 8 bases from J; bases unmatched to any gene: 11. This CDR3 is built from 17 residues.

The V and J genes are TRBV5-8 and TRBJ2-5; 10 nucleotides line up with TRBD2. Trimming at V came to 3 bases and at J to 2 bases, leaving 10 bases not matched to a gene. Germline values: CDR1 SGHTS, CDR2 YDEGEE. This CDR3 contains 17 residues. CDR3 DNA sequence: TGTGCCAGCAGCTCCCTGTTGTCTAGCGGGGGTCAAGAGACCCAGTACTTC. This encodes CASSSLLSSGGQETQYF.

The chain links TRBV7-2 to TRBJ2-1, with 9 bases identical to TRBD2. V lost 2 bases to trimming and J lost 6 bases; unmatched junction nucleotides: 8. Germline V gene lookup returns CDR1 SGHTA and CDR2 FQGNSA. This CDR3 contains 16 residues. CDR3 residues: CASSLFLAGTTNEQFF. DNA for the CDR3: TGTGCCAGCAGCTTATTCCTAGCGGGGACGACCAATGAGCAGTTCTTC.

This sequence joins TRBV7-2 and TRBJ1-2, with a possible D match to TRBD1 (6 bases). The germline gives CDR1 SGHTA, CDR2 FQGNSA. This CDR3 spans 14 amino acids. Trimming shortened V by 4 bases and J by 7 bases, and 16 bases separated the two germline ends. The CDR3 reads CASSSPKTGGGYTF. The CDR3 DNA reads as TGTGCCAGCAGCTCCCCCAAGACAGGAGGTGGCTACACCTTC.